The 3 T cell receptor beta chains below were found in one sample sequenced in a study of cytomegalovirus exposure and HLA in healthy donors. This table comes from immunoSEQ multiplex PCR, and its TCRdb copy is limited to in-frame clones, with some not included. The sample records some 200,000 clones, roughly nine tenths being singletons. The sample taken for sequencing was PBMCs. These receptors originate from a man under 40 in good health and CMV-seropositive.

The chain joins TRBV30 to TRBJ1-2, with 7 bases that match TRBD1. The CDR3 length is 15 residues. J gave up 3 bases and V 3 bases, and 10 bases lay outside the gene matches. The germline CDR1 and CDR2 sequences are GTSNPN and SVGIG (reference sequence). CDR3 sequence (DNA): TGTGCCTGGAGATCTACAGGGGAAAAAGACTATGGCTACACCTTC. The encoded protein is CAWRSTGEKDYGYTF.

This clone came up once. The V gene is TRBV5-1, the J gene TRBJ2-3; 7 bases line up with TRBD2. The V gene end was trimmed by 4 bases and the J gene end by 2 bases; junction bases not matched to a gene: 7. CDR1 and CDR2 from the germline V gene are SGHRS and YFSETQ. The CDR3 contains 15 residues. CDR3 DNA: TGCGCCAGCAGCCCGGAAGCGGGGCTCACAGATACGCAGTATTTT. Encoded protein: CASSPEAGLTDTQYF.

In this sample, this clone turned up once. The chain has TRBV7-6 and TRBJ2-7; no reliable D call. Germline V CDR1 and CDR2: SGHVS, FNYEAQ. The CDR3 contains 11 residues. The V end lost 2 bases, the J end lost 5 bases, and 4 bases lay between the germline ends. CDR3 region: CASSLLNEQYF. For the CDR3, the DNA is TGTGCCAGCAGCTTATTAAACGAGCAGTACTTC.